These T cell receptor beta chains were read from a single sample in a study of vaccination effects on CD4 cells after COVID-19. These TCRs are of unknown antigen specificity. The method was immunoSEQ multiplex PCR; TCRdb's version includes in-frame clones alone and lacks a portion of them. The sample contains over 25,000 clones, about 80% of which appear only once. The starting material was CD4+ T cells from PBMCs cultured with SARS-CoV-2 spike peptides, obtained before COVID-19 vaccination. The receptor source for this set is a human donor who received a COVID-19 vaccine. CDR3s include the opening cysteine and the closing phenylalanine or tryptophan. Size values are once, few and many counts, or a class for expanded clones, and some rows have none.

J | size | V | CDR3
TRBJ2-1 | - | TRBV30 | CAWRHTGLRDSYNEQFF
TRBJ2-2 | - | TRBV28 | CASSPPNGTPEGRTGELFF
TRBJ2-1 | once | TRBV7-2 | CASSLLGLASDEQFF
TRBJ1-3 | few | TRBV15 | CATSRGLRDSSGNTIYF
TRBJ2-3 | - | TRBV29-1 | CSVEGGAGDTQYF
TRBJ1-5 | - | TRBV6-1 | CASSEQGGNQPQHF
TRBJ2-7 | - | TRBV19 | CASSGKLAGGGEQYF
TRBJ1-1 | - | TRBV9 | CASSVGRNTEAFF
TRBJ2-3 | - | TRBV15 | CATSVLSSVDTQYF
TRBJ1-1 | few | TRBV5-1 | CASSWGYRTEAFF
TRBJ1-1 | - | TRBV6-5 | CASRAGQGDTEAFF
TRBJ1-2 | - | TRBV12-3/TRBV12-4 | CASSPTGNYGYTF
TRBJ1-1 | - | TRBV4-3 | CASSQDYKDTEAFF
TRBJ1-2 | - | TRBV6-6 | CAIGPGPPSYGYTF
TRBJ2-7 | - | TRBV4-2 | CASSQDRLARNEQYF
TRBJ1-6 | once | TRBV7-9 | CASSLGSRGESPLHF
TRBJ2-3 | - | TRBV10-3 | CAISSGTGGTDTQYF
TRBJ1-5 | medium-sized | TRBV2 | CASSLLGASNQPQHF
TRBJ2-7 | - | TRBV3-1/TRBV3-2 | CASSQGQLVAYEQYF
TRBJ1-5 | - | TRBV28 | CASSSGTRRQPQHF
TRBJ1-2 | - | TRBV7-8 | CASSLTRQGDGYTF
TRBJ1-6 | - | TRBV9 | CASSPQMEYSPLHF
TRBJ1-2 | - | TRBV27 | CASSSFIRGSNYGYTF
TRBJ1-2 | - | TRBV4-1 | CASSHSGQYGYTF
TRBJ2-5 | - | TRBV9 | CASSVGSGGGRETQYF
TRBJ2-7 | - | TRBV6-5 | CASSPGGGSYEQYF
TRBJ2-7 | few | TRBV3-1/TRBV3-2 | CASSQGRGGEQYF
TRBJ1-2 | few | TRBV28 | CASTPSRGSGGYTF
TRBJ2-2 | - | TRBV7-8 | CASIIDPWGGELFF
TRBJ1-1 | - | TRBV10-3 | CAISGRTANTEAFF
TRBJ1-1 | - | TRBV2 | CARERATVGGEAFF
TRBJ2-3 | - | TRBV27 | CASRGLAGDTQYF
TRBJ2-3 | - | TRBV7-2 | CASSFSGAGTDTQYF
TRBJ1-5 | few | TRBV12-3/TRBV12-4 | CASSDRTNQPQHF
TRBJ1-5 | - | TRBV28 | CASRERDQPQHF
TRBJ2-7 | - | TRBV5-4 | CASSKQGYEQYF
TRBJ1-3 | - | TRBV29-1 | CSGQGPSGNTIYF
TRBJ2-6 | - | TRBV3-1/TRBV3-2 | CASSLGGDGRFSLANVLTF
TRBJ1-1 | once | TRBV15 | CATSRGGITEAFF
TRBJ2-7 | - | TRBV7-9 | CASSRPGTGVYEQYF
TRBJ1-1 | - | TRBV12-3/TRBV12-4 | CASSGASTEAFF
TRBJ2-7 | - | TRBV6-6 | CASSYSTDRDYEQYF
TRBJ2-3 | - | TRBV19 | CASRDRGRTDTQYF
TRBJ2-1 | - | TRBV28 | CASSFPLAGAYNEQFF
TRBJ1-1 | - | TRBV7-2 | CASSPKGGITEAFF
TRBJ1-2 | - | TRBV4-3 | CASSLGQDYGYTF
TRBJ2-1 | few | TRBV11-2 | CASSQVARRTVRNEQFF
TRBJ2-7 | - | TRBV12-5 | CASGLGRQDYEQYF
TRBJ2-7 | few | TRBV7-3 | CASSPEPGHSVEQYF